What follows are 11 T cell receptor beta chains derived from one specimen sequenced in a study of T cells in Graves' hyperthyroidism and ophthalmopathy. RNA transcripts provided the source from which TCR beta CDR3 regions were amplified. The primer set for the first-round RT-PCR of the TCR CDR3 was HTBI. TCRdb re-called the multiplex PCR reads with MiXCR, one entry per CDR3 protein. The sample consists of about 560,000 distinct CDR3 sequences, around 15% of them appearing once. Sequences were obtained from blood. Receptor source: a woman aged 18-35 years with Graves' hyperthyroidism.

The chain carries TRBV6-1 and TRBJ2-5; 7 positions agree with TRBD1. Per germline, CDR1 MNHNS and CDR2 SASEGT. With 6 bases clipped from V and 4 bases from J, the junction kept 5 bases outside the gene matches. The CDR3 covers 13 residues. CDR3 sequence reads: CASRTGKIETQYF. The CDR3 DNA sequence: TGTGCCAGCAGGACAGGGAAGATAGAGACCCAGTACTTC.

The J gene is TRBJ2-1, the V gene TRBV9; possibly TRBD1 or TRBD2 for D (5 bases each). The CDR3 totals 14 residues. Germline loops: CDR1 SGDLS, CDR2 YYNGEE. V was cut by 4 bases and J by 5 bases, with 13 bases left in between. The CDR3 reads CASSPWDRDNEQFF. CDR3 sequence (DNA): TGTGCCAGCAGCCCCTGGGACCGAGACAATGAGCAGTTCTTC. Filled out from reference TRBV9 and TRBJ2-1, the complete variable domain reads DSGVTQTPKHLITATGQRVTLRCSPRSGDLSVYWYQQSLDQGLQFLIQYYNGEERAKGNILERFSAQQFPDLHSELNLSSLELGDSALYFCASSPWDRDNEQFFGPGTRLTVL.

There are many counts of this clonotype. The chain uses TRBV7-9 and TRBJ1-5; D is unclear. This CDR3 is 14 amino acids long. V lost 7 bases and J lost 2, with 12 bases in between. The germline gives CDR1 SEHNR, CDR2 FQNEAQ (reference sequence). The CDR3 spells CASTRSGGNQPQHF. CDR3 in DNA: TGTGCCAGCACACGAAGTGGCGGCAATCAGCCCCAGCATTTT.

This clonotype has more than one count but fewer than ten. The rearrangement joins TRBV28 to TRBJ2-2; TRBD1 matches at 7 bases. This CDR3 is 14 amino acids long. The germline gives CDR1 MDHEN, CDR2 SYDVKM. Unmatched junction bases numbered 4, after V lost 5 bases and J lost 4 bases. The CDR3 reads CASSQGVGTGELFF. The CDR3 DNA sequence: TGTGCCAGCAGTCAGGGGGTGGGCACCGGGGAGCTGTTTTTT.

The rearrangement uses TRBV6-2 or TRBV6-3 and TRBJ2-5; TRBD2 matches at 7 bases. CDR1 MNHEY and CDR2 SVGEGT come from the germline V gene. V lost 6 bases, J lost 5 bases, and 6 bases stayed unmatched. The CDR3 spans 13 residues. The CDR3 loop is CASRGGRGETQYF. The CDR3 nucleotides read TGTGCCAGCAGAGGCGGGAGAGGGGAGACCCAGTACTTC.

This clonotype was counted only a few times. The chain uses TRBV7-2 and TRBJ2-5; D call uncertain. The ends were cut back, 3 bases at V and 1 base at J, with 6 bases in the middle. Germline CDR1 is SGHTA and CDR2 is FQGNSA. The CDR3 spans 13 residues. The CDR3 DNA reads as TGTGCCAGCAGCTTCCGGCCCCAAGAGACCCAGTACTTC. Translated, it gives CASSFRPQETQYF. Together with reference TRBV7-2 and TRBJ2-5, the CDR3 gives the full variable domain: GAGVSQSPSNKVTEKGKDVELRCDPISGHTALYWYRQSLGQGLEFLIYFQGNSAPDKSGLPSDRFSAERTGGSVSTLTIQRTQQEDSAVYLCASSFRPQETQYFGPGTRLLVL.

The chain employs TRBV2 and TRBJ2-2; perhaps TRBD1 as D (5 bases). The V end lost 2 bases, the J end lost 2 bases, and 12 bases lay between the germline ends. The V gene's germline CDR1 is SNHLY and CDR2 FYNNEI. CDR3 length: 16 amino acids. The DNA for the CDR3 is TGTGCCAGCAGTGAAAAGGCCAGGGTAAACACCGGGGAGCTGTTTTTT. As protein: CASSEKARVNTGELFF.

V gene TRBV7-9 combines with J gene TRBJ2-7, with TRBD1 identical over 7 bases. Germline trimming cut 1 base from V and 1 base from J; bases unmatched to any gene: 7. This CDR3 is built from 16 residues. Germline CDR1 and CDR2: SEHNR and FQNEAQ (reference sequence). The chain's CDR3 is CASSLVRTGISYEQYF. The CDR3 coding sequence is TGTGCCAGCAGCTTAGTACGGACAGGAATATCCTACGAGCAGTACTTC.

Comment on this clonotype: A much larger clonotype is one base distant, so this may be a read error. The chain uses TRBV20-1 and TRBJ2-5; 11 bases align to TRBD2. Germline V CDR1 and CDR2: DFQATT, SNEGSKA (reference sequence). The CDR3 runs to 16 residues. CDR3 coding DNA: TGCAGTGTTAGAGATCTAGCGGGAGGCATGCAAGAGACCCAGTACTTC. The encoded protein is CSVRDLAGGMQETQYF.

This clonotype was recorded a few times. The chain carries TRBV29-1 and TRBJ2-7, with 8 bases aligning to TRBD2. Trimming took 4 bases from V and 4 from J; bases not matched to a gene: 6. CDR3 size: 13 residues. Germline CDR1 SQVTM, CDR2 ANQGSEA. CDR3 sequence: CSVVSGKGYEQYF. CDR3 nucleotide sequence: TGCAGCGTTGTTAGCGGGAAGGGTTACGAGCAGTACTTC.

Many counts were recorded for this clonotype. V gene TRBV11-2 combines with J gene TRBJ2-5; 8 bases agree with TRBD1. The germline V gene encodes CDR1 SGHAT and CDR2 FQNNGV. V dropped 6 bases and J dropped 2; count of bases not matched to a gene: 8. The CDR3 spans 15 residues. In DNA form, the CDR3 reads TGTGCCAGCAGTTTGCGAACAGGGGGGCAAGAGACCCAGTACTTC. It is translated as CASSLRTGGQETQYF.